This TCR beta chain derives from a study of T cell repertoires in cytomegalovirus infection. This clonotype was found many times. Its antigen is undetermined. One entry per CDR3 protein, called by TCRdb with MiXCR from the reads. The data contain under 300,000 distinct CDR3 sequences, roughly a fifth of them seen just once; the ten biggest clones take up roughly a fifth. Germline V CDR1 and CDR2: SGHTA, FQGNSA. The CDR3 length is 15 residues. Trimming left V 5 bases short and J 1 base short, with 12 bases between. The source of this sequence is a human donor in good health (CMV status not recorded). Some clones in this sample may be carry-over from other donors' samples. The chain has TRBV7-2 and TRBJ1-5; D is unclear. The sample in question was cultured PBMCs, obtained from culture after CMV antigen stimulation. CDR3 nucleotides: TGTGCCAGCAGCGAAGCCCCCTACAGCAATCAGCCCCAGCATTTT. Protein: CASSEAPYSNQPQHF.